Below, 32 T cell receptor beta chains from the same sample are listed, as sequenced in a study of cytomegalovirus exposure and HLA in healthy donors. Use of 60 Vbeta and 13 Jbeta primers characterized the PCR. This table comes from immunoSEQ multiplex PCR, and its TCRdb copy is limited to in-frame clones, with some not included. Of 180,000 or so clones listed, approximately 85% are singletons. The sequenced material came from PBMCs. The receptors come from a woman aged 50 to 65 in good health and CMV-seropositive.

The chain is built from TRBV7-9 and TRBJ2-7; the match to TRBD1 covers 7 bases. With V trimmed by 6 bases and J by 1 base, 3 bases remained unmatched. This CDR3 has 13 residues. Germline assignment: CDR1 SEHNR and CDR2 FQNEAQ (reference sequence). The DNA of the CDR3 is TGTGCCAGCAGTCCGGGACAGTCCTACGAGCAGTACTTC. Translated: CASSPGQSYEQYF.

The J gene is TRBJ2-7, the V gene TRBV6-1; TRBD2 agrees at 11 bases. J lost 5 bases, V lost 7 bases, and 10 bases had no gene match. CDR3 length: 15 residues. From germline, CDR1 is MNHNS and CDR2 SASEGT. CDR3 DNA sequence: TGTGCCAGCAAACCAGAACTAGCGGGGGCAAACGAGCAGTACTTC. Translation: CASKPELAGANEQYF.

The chain has TRBV4-2 and TRBJ2-2, with a possible D match to TRBD1 (5 bases). The length of the CDR3 is 15 residues. Germline loops: CDR1 LGHNA, CDR2 YNFKEQ. The V gene lost 5 bases and the J gene lost 6 bases, with 16 bases spanning the gap. The CDR3 loop is CASSWGGWDAGELFF. CDR3 DNA: TGTGCCAGCAGCTGGGGCGGTTGGGATGCCGGGGAGCTGTTTTTT.

This clone was picked up one time. The rearrangement uses TRBV7-9 and TRBJ1-1; D is ambiguous. The CDR3 extends over 15 amino acids. With 7 bases removed from V and 0 bases from J, the gap between germline ends came to 15 bases. CDR1 is SEHNR, CDR2 FQNEAQ, per germline (reference sequence). CDR3 sequence (DNA): TGTGCCAGCACCGAGGGCGGGAGTATGAACACTGAAGCTTTCTTT. This encodes CASTEGGSMNTEAFF.

The genes are TRBV5-6 and TRBJ1-4; D may be TRBD1 (6 bases). Germline V gene data show CDR1 as SGHDT and CDR2 as YYEEEE. V was cut by 2 bases and J by 7 bases, with 15 bases left in between. CDR3 length: 15 residues. The CDR3 loop is CASSFVGGGGEKLFF. The CDR3 DNA is TGTGCCAGCAGCTTTGTCGGTGGGGGCGGTGAAAAACTGTTTTTT.

This clone has a handful of counts. CDR3 sequence reads: CASSSSGWAYGGTDTQYF. In nucleotides, the CDR3 is TGTGCCAGCAGTTCTAGCGGGTGGGCTTACGGGGGCACAGATACGCAGTATTTT. This chain uses TRBV28 with TRBJ2-3, with 8 bases aligning to TRBD2. CDR1 and CDR2 (germline): MDHEN, SYDVKM. V shed 4 bases, J shed 1 base, and the junction held 13 bases outside the gene matches. The CDR3 has 18 residues.

This clone appeared a single time. The chain combines TRBV29-1 with TRBJ2-7, with D hard to call. From germline, CDR1 is SQVTM and CDR2 ANQGSEA. Trimming removed 4 bases at V and 7 bases at J, with 17 bases between. The CDR3 sequence is 13 residues long. CDR3 in DNA: TGCAGCGTTGTAGAGCAGGCCGTAGGAGAGCAGTACTTC. Residues: CSVVEQAVGEQYF.

This rearrangement joins TRBV28 to TRBJ2-3, with 9 bases matching TRBD1. The ends lost 2 bases at V and 8 bases at J; junction bases unmatched: 5. Germline CDR1 MDHEN, CDR2 SYDVKM. CDR3 length: 14 residues. The CDR3 DNA sequence: TGTGCCAGCAGTTTAACAGGGGGCGCGAGTACGCAGTATTTT. Amino acid sequence: CASSLTGGASTQYF.

The J gene is TRBJ1-1, the V gene TRBV18; 9 nucleotides line up with TRBD1. Germline V gene lookup returns CDR1 KGHSH and CDR2 LQKENI. The CDR3 spans 18 residues. The junction had 12 bases not matched to a gene; V was cut back by 3 bases and J by 1 base. CDR3 coding DNA: TGTGCCAGCTCACCGTGGTACGTGGGGACAGGGAGGAACACTGAAGCTTTCTTT. Translating gives CASSPWYVGTGRNTEAFF.

This sequence joins TRBV28 and TRBJ1-2; 7 bases agree with TRBD1. Per the germline V gene, CDR1 is MDHEN and CDR2 is SYDVKM. The CDR3 runs 14 residues. V was clipped by 3 bases and J by 5 bases; unmatched bases: 6. DNA for the CDR3: TGTGCCAGCAGTTTGCGGACAGGTACTTATGGCTACACCTTC. It yields the protein CASSLRTGTYGYTF.

The V gene is TRBV28, the J gene TRBJ1-1; D gene ambiguous. The germline V gene has CDR1 MDHEN and CDR2 SYDVKM. The CDR3 has 14 residues. V was trimmed by 2 bases and J by 4 bases, leaving 11 bases between them. CDR3: CASSLVGATTEAFF. The CDR3 region has the DNA TGTGCCAGCAGTTTAGTGGGCGCGACCACTGAAGCTTTCTTT.

This clone appeared a single time. The V gene is TRBV5-4, the J gene TRBJ2-1; tentative D call: TRBD1 (5 bases). Germline-derived CDR1 and CDR2 are SGHNT and YYREEE (reference sequence). V was cut by 0 bases and J by 6 bases, with 13 bases left in between. The CDR3 is made up of 15 amino acids. The CDR3 coding sequence is TGTGCCAGCAGCTTGGGGATCGGCAGGGCCAATGAGCAGTTCTTC. It translates to CASSLGIGRANEQFF.

Comments on this clone: Mismatch with germline at one junction end may stem from a read error. V gene TRBV5-6 combines with J gene TRBJ2-4, with D unresolved. The CDR3 covers 12 residues. Germline CDR1 and CDR2: SGHDT and YYEEEE. The CDR3, as DNA: TGTGCCAGCAGCTTGCACAAAAACAGTCAGTACTTC. The encoded protein is CASSLHKNSQYF.

This chain uses TRBV5-5 with TRBJ2-2; D is possibly TRBD1 (6 bases). This CDR3 comprises 16 residues. V shed 4 bases and J shed 2 bases, with 15 bases lying between them. CDR1 and CDR2 from the germline V gene are SGHKS and YYEKEE (reference sequence). CDR3 sequence reads: CASSRPGTSNTGELFF. CDR3 nucleotides: TGTGCCAGCAGCCGGCCCGGGACATCAAACACCGGGGAGCTGTTTTTT.

The V and J genes are TRBV18 and TRBJ2-4; D might be TRBD1 (6 bases). The CDR3 sequence is 13 residues long. V dropped 1 base and J dropped 6 bases, with 7 bases sitting between them. CDR1 and CDR2 (germline): KGHSH, LQKENI. The CDR3 DNA sequence: TGTGCCAGCTCACCACAACAGGGAAACATTCAGTACTTC. Amino acids: CASSPQQGNIQYF. The full variable domain, with the rest looked up from reference TRBV18 and TRBJ2-4, is NAGVMQNPRHLVRRRGQEARLRCSPMKGHSHVYWYRQLPEEGLKFMVYLQKENIIDESGMPKERFSAEFPKEGPSILRIQQVVRGDSAAYFCASSPQQGNIQYFGAGTRLSVL.

CDR3 DNA: TGTGCCAGCTCACCTACGCCCGGGACAGCCTACGAGCAGTACTTC. It specifies CASSPTPGTAYEQYF. V gene TRBV18 combines with J gene TRBJ2-7; 7 bases fit TRBD1. Germline V gives CDR1 KGHSH, CDR2 LQKENI. This CDR3 has 15 residues. Trimming took 3 bases from V and 2 from J; bases not matched to a gene: 7.

This rearrangement joins TRBV5-1 to TRBJ2-3; D is perhaps TRBD2 (6 bases). The germline CDR1 and CDR2 sequences are SGHRS and YFSETQ. The V and J ends lost 7 bases and 2 bases respectively, with 8 bases between them. This CDR3 has 12 amino acids. CDR3 sequence: CASGDSTDTQYF. The CDR3 coding sequence is TGCGCCAGCGGGGACTCCACAGATACGCAGTATTTT.

The CDR3 reads CASSIDQGGLNTEAFF. The CDR3, as DNA: TGTGCCAGTAGTATAGATCAGGGGGGTCTGAACACTGAAGCTTTCTTT. V is TRBV19 and J is TRBJ1-1, with 7 nucleotides matching TRBD1. This CDR3 has 16 amino acids. The germline V gene has CDR1 LNHDA and CDR2 SQIVND (reference sequence). Trimming took 0 bases from V and 0 from J; bases not matched to a gene: 4.

The CDR3, as DNA: TGCGCCAGCAGCTCCTTAAATGAGCAGTTCTTC. Translation: CASSSLNEQFF. V and J are TRBV5-1 and TRBJ2-1, with D unresolved. CDR3 length equals 11 residues. Germline CDR1 is SGHRS and CDR2 is YFSETQ. Trimming cost V 3 bases and J 7 bases, with 5 bases left between them.

The chain joins TRBV6-5 to TRBJ2-1; tentative D call: TRBD2 (6 bases). Trimming stripped 5 bases from V and 7 bases from J, with 9 bases between. Germline V gene lookup returns CDR1 MNHEY and CDR2 SVGAGI. The CDR3 runs 12 residues. The CDR3 spells CASSTGLNEQFF. The DNA of the CDR3 is TGTGCCAGCAGTACCGGACTAAATGAGCAGTTCTTC.

The genes are TRBV4-1 and TRBJ2-4, with 15 bases matching TRBD2. The CDR3 runs 18 residues. Germline V gene sequence: CDR1 MGHRA, CDR2 YSYEKL. With V trimmed by 4 bases and J by 3 bases, 7 bases remained unmatched. CDR3 in amino acids: CASSPGLAGGRGKNIQYF. The CDR3, as DNA: TGCGCCAGCAGCCCCGGACTAGCGGGAGGGCGGGGCAAAAACATTCAGTACTTC.

The gene calls are TRBV5-6 and TRBJ1-6, with 10 bases aligning to TRBD1. CDR1 is SGHDT, CDR2 YYEEEE, per germline. The CDR3 runs to 17 residues. V shed 4 bases and J 3 bases; nucleotides not matched to a gene: 7. The CDR3 DNA is TGTGCCAGCAGCGGGGGGACAGGGGCAGGCTATAATTCACCCCTCCACTTT. It specifies CASSGGTGAGYNSPLHF.

The chain combines TRBV10-1 with TRBJ2-3; 9 nucleotides align to TRBD1. From germline, CDR1 is WNHNN and CDR2 SYGVQD (reference sequence). The CDR3 runs 13 residues. The J segment lost 0 bases and the V segment lost 8 bases, leaving 0 bases of the junction unmatched. The CDR3 nucleotides are TGCGCCAGCGGACAGGGGAGCACAGATACGCAGTATTTT. As protein: CASGQGSTDTQYF.

The sample holds a few counts of this clone. V and J are TRBV7-9 and TRBJ2-3; 7 nucleotides align to TRBD1. Germline-derived CDR1 and CDR2 are SEHNR and FQNEAQ (reference sequence). The J segment lost 4 bases and the V segment lost 5 bases, leaving 6 bases of the junction unmatched. The CDR3 extends over 14 amino acids. CDR3 protein: CASSLGQDPDTQYF. CDR3 DNA sequence: TGTGCCAGCAGCCTCGGACAGGACCCAGATACGCAGTATTTT.

The chain recombines TRBV5-6 with TRBJ2-7; a weak D match, TRBD1 (5 bases). V dropped 2 bases and J dropped 5 bases, with 11 bases sitting between them. The CDR3 extends over 13 amino acids. Per the germline V gene, CDR1 is SGHDT and CDR2 is YYEEEE. The CDR3 DNA reads TGTGCCAGCAGCTTCGGCAGGGTCGACGAGCAGTACTTC. Its translation is CASSFGRVDEQYF.

The V and J genes are TRBV6-5 and TRBJ1-5; D not certain. Trimming pared 8 bases from V and 3 bases from J, leaving 11 bases between. From germline, CDR1 is MNHEY and CDR2 SVGAGI. This CDR3 contains 13 residues. The CDR3 loop reads CASLRQTNQPQHF. The CDR3 DNA is TGTGCCAGCCTCCGACAAACCAATCAGCCCCAGCATTTT.

This chain uses TRBV18 with TRBJ1-4; D not resolved. There are 16 residues in the CDR3. Germline CDR1 reads KGHSH; CDR2 reads LQKENI. Trimming removed 3 bases at V and 5 bases at J, with 16 bases between. The CDR3 DNA sequence: TGTGCCAGCTCACCCTTTGATGCGGGTCTCAATGAAAAACTGTTTTTT. As protein: CASSPFDAGLNEKLFF. Using reference TRBV18 and TRBJ1-4 for the parts outside the CDR3, the full variable domain is NAGVMQNPRHLVRRRGQEARLRCSPMKGHSHVYWYRQLPEEGLKFMVYLQKENIIDESGMPKERFSAEFPKEGPSILRIQQVVRGDSAAYFCASSPFDAGLNEKLFFGSGTQLSVL.

The V and J genes are TRBV2 and TRBJ2-1; the D is unclear. The germline V gene encodes CDR1 SNHLY and CDR2 FYNNEI. This CDR3 has 12 amino acids. V was trimmed by 6 bases and J by 8 bases, leaving 11 bases between them. The CDR3 loop reads CASRQTLYEQFF. Written as DNA, the CDR3 is TGTGCCAGCAGGCAGACTCTCTATGAGCAGTTCTTC. Variable domain in full (rest from reference TRBV2 and TRBJ2-1): EPEVTQTPSHQVTQMGQEVILRCVPISNHLYFYWYRQILGQKVEFLVSFYNNEISEKSEIFDDQFSVERPDGSNFTLKIRSTKLEDSAMYFCASRQTLYEQFFGPGTRLTVL.

The chain joins TRBV7-8 to TRBJ2-7; D unclear. The CDR3 runs to 13 residues. Germline CDR1 SGHVS, CDR2 FQNEAQ. V was pared by 6 bases and J by 1 base, with 10 bases between. The CDR3 region has the DNA TGTGCCAGCAGGCTCGAGAGATCCTACGAGCAGTACTTC. Amino acids: CASRLERSYEQYF.

The chain links TRBV7-3 to TRBJ2-7, with TRBD2 identical over 8 bases. Germline-derived CDR1 and CDR2 are SGHTA and FQGTGA. The J segment lost 4 bases and the V segment lost 2 bases, leaving 7 bases of the junction unmatched. This CDR3 comprises 15 residues. The CDR3, as DNA: TGTGCCAGCAGCTTAGCACCAGCGGGAGAGTACGAGCAGTACTTC. Its translation: CASSLAPAGEYEQYF.

This clone showed up just once. This chain connects TRBV6-5 to TRBJ2-7; a weak D match, TRBD2 (5 bases). V was trimmed by 8 bases and J by 3 bases, leaving 8 bases between them. Germline V gene sequence: CDR1 MNHEY, CDR2 SVGAGI. CDR3 length: 11 amino acids. CDR3 loop: CASGEFYEQYF. CDR3 in DNA: TGTGCCAGCGGGGAGTTCTACGAGCAGTACTTC.

The J gene is TRBJ2-7, the V gene TRBV28, with D possibly TRBD1 on 6 matching bases. V shed 8 bases and J shed 6 bases, with 23 bases lying between them. CDR1 is MDHEN and CDR2 is SYDVKM in the germline V gene. This CDR3 has 15 amino acids. In DNA form, the CDR3 reads TGTGCCAGCCGCACCAAAAATGACTGGGGGCGCGAGCAGTACTTC. It translates to CASRTKNDWGREQYF.